Presented here are 9 T cell receptor beta chains from one specimen sequenced in a study of T cell repertoires in cytomegalovirus infection. Their antigens remain unidentified. TCRdb redid the calling of the reads with MiXCR, one entry per CDR3 protein. The sample records around 85,000 distinct CDR3 sequences, 45% to 50% being singletons. The material sequenced was CD8+ T cells from cultured PBMCs, taken from culture after CMV antigen stimulation. These receptors were collected from a human donor in good health (CMV status not recorded). Some clones in this sample may be carry-over from other donors' samples.

The rearrangement links TRBV6-4 to TRBJ1-2, with a possible D match to TRBD1 (5 bases). The CDR3 runs 14 residues. Between the trimmed V and J ends, which lost 7 bases and 7 bases, there was a span of 19 bases. Germline V lookup: CDR1 MRHNA, CDR2 SNTAGT. CDR3 coding DNA: TGTGCCAGCACCCCCAACCGGGGGATCGGTGGCTACACCTTC. It yields the protein CASTPNRGIGGYTF.

This clonotype occurred a few times. As DNA, the CDR3 is TGTGCCAGCAGCTCCCATTGGGGGGTGGACAAAAACATTCAGTACTTC. Amino acid sequence: CASSSHWGVDKNIQYF. This rearrangement joins TRBV7-8 to TRBJ2-4, with TRBD2 as a possible D gene (6 bases). Germline V lookup: CDR1 SGHVS, CDR2 FQNEAQ. V was shortened by 4 bases and J by 3 bases, with 16 bases between the two germline ends. This CDR3 is built from 16 residues.

The rearrangement joins TRBV28 to TRBJ2-7, with D possibly matching TRBD1 (7 bases). Trimming took off 6 bases at V and 5 bases at J, with 14 bases between the two ends. The CDR3 loop spans 13 amino acids. Germline CDR1 MDHEN, CDR2 SYDVKM. The CDR3 here is CASSQGGRDEQYF. The DNA of the CDR3 is TGTGCCAGCAGCCAGGGGGGTCGGGACGAGCAGTACTTC. Together with reference TRBV28 and TRBJ2-7, the CDR3 gives the full variable domain: DVKVTQSSRYLVKRTGEKVFLECVQDMDHENMFWYRQDPGLGLRLIYFSYDVKMKEKGDIPEGYSVSREKKERFSLILESASTNQTSMYLCASSQGGRDEQYFGPGTRLTVT.

The chain uses TRBV24-1 and TRBJ2-5; 11 nucleotides line up with TRBD2. Germline assignment: CDR1 KGHDR and CDR2 SFDVKD. This CDR3 comprises 16 residues. V trimming: 4 bases; J trimming: 2 bases; junction bases outside the gene matches: 5. Written as DNA, the CDR3 is TGTGCCACCAGTGACCTAGCGGGAGGTCTACAAGAGACCCAGTACTTC. Residues: CATSDLAGGLQETQYF.

The V and J genes are TRBV27 and TRBJ1-1, with 7 nucleotides matching TRBD1. This CDR3 contains 15 residues. In germline, CDR1 is MNHEY, CDR2 SMNVEV (reference sequence). The V segment lost 2 bases and the J segment 1 base; nucleotides outside the gene matches: 4. The CDR3 DNA follows: TGTGCCAGCAGTTTAGGGGACAGCCCGAACACTGAAGCTTTCTTT. It encodes CASSLGDSPNTEAFF.

The chain recombines TRBV5-1 with TRBJ2-1, with TRBD2 matching 9 bases. J was trimmed by 5 bases and V by 0 bases; bases with no gene match: 6. The CDR3 consists of 16 residues. Germline V gene sequence: CDR1 SGHRS, CDR2 YFSETQ. CDR3 in DNA: TGCGCCAGCAGCTTGGGACTAGCGGATCCACACAATGAGCAGTTCTTC. Residues: CASSLGLADPHNEQFF.

This clonotype was counted between two and nine times. The V call is TRBV7-6, the J call TRBJ1-5; TRBD1 agrees at 7 bases. In germline, CDR1 is SGHVS, CDR2 FNYEAQ. V gave up 5 bases and J gave up 2 bases; unmatched junction bases: 6. CDR3 size: 15 residues. CDR3 bases: TGTGCCAGCAGCCCCGGTACAGGGGGCAATCAGCCCCAGCATTTT. This translates into CASSPGTGGNQPQHF.

This rearrangement joins TRBV7-2 to TRBJ2-1; TRBD2 matches at 8 bases. Germline V gene data show CDR1 as SGHTA and CDR2 as FQGNSA. The CDR3 has 14 residues. The V segment lost 5 bases and the J segment 8 bases; nucleotides outside the gene matches: 8. The CDR3 DNA follows: TGTGCCAGCAGCCCCGGGACTAGTGAGTATGAGCAGTTCTTC. Its protein is CASSPGTSEYEQFF.

The J gene is TRBJ2-7, the V gene TRBV7-8, with no clear D. Trimming took 2 bases from V and 4 from J, leaving 15 bases between them. Germline V gene lookup returns CDR1 SGHVS and CDR2 FQNEAQ. The CDR3 length is 15 residues. The CDR3 reads CASSLPMRIGYEQYF. Here the CDR3 DNA reads TGTGCCAGCAGCTTACCTATGAGGATTGGATACGAGCAGTACTTC.